This TCR beta chain comes out of a study of cytomegalovirus exposure and HLA in healthy donors. About the study: Earlier sequencing of some 180 million T cells yielded around 120 million unique TCR beta sequences. Ancestry clustering placed around four fifths of roughly 410 genotyped donors in the Caucasian-associated cluster. Study-wide results and limits: Rarity held for most TCR sequences, but there were some public TCRs that occurred in many donors.

This clone was seen many times. Its cognate antigen is unknown. Other DNA sequences in the sample encode the same CDR3. In nominal health when sampled, donors likely had unrecorded immune exposures nonetheless. The PCR ran on 60 Vbeta and 13 Jbeta primers. The protocol was immunoSEQ multiplex PCR, while the TCRdb copy is restricted to in-frame clones and leaves out a portion. The table lists under 200,000 clones, 65% to 70% of them singletons, with 4% to 5.5% in the top ten. The germline V gene encodes CDR1 LNHDA and CDR2 SQIVND (reference sequence). The V end was cut by 5 bases, the J end by 2 bases, with 13 bases between. CDR3 length: 16 residues.

The sample taken for sequencing was PBMCs. The V and J genes are TRBV19 and TRBJ1-6; D unclear. This sequence originates from a woman aged 18-29 years in good health and CMV-seropositive. The chain's CDR3 is CASSATGITYNSPLHF. DNA for the CDR3: TGTGCCAGTAGTGCTACCGGGATAACCTATAATTCACCCCTCCACTTT.